One T cell receptor (beta chain) is described in this entry. Trimming took 8 bases from V and 4 from J; bases not matched to a gene: 6. Germline V CDR1 and CDR2: SNHLY, FYNNEI. The CDR3 loop spans 14 amino acids. The data were taken from a study of blood T cell repertoires in COVID-19. Study-level information: COVID-19 samples collected from the United States, Italy and Spain covered acute and convalescent phases. The analysed material was cDNA or gDNA that came from T cells, B-cell-depleted T cells, or PBMCs.

Original data processing: The assay estimated nucleated cells by amplifying reference gene primers. Measured with immunoSEQ multiplex PCR; TCRdb has only the in-frame clones, and not every one. V, J and clone size derive from that table, while D and trimming were established from the DNA sequence. Of a few hundred thousand clones in the sample, about 88% were seen once. The chain joins TRBV2 to TRBJ2-1, with 9 bases identical to TRBD2. The source of this sequence is a woman in her twenties or thirties with COVID-19, enrolled during active disease. Material for sequencing was peripheral blood. For the CDR3, the DNA is TGTGCCAGCGGCGTGACTAGCGGTTACAATGAGCAGTTCTTC. It encodes CASGVTSGYNEQFF.